Listed below are T cell receptor beta chains from one sample, sequenced in a study of CD8 T cells in Susac syndrome. Via MiXCR, TCRdb re-called the immunoSEQ multiplex PCR reads, giving one row per CDR3 protein. The data contain around 140,000 distinct CDR3 sequences, about 95% of them singletons. Input material: CD4+ T cells from PBMCs. The receptors stem from a human donor with multiple sclerosis. Each CDR3 is given with its conserved first and last residue. Fields, in order: clone size, D gene, CDR3 length, J gene, V gene, CDR3 DNA, CDR3 protein. A D gene is named only where the DNA matches it firmly. Where a row states a size, it is once, few, many or the class of an expanded clone; other rows omit it.

>.|.|11|TRBJ1-2|TRBV12-5
TGTGCTAGATTGACAGTTAATGGCTACACCTTC
CARLTVNGYTF
>once|.|16|TRBJ2-7|TRBV15
TGTGCCACCAGCAGAATGGGAGGGGGCATATCCTACGAGCAGTACTTC
CATSRMGGGISYEQYF
>once|TRBD2|16|TRBJ2-1|TRBV6-2/TRBV6-3
TGTGCCAGCAGTTACCACGCTAGCGGGAGGCAGAAAGAGCAGTTCTTC
CASSYHASGRQKEQFF
>.|.|14|TRBJ1-2|TRBV2
TGTGCCAGCATACGGACGGGGGGGAGCTATGGCTACACCTTC
CASIRTGGSYGYTF
>.|.|15|TRBJ2-7|TRBV12-3/TRBV12-4
TGTGCCAGCAGGTATACAGGGCAAAGGGGCTACGAGCAGTACTTC
CASRYTGQRGYEQYF
>.|.|13|TRBJ2-3|TRBV7-3
TGTGCCAGCAGCTTATGGAGCACAGATACGCAGTATTTT
CASSLWSTDTQYF
>.|.|15|TRBJ1-2|TRBV4-3
TGCGCCAGCAGCCAAGACGGGGGGTATGGCTATGGCTACACCTTC
CASSQDGGYGYGYTF
>.|TRBD1|15|TRBJ2-7|TRBV5-4
TGTGCCAGCAGCTTGGACGCGGACAGGGCCTACGAGCAGTACTTC
CASSLDADRAYEQYF
>.|.|14|TRBJ2-7|TRBV12-3/TRBV12-4
TGTGCCAGCAGTTTTGGACAGGACTACTACGAGCAGTACTTC
CASSFGQDYYEQYF
>.|.|15|TRBJ2-6|TRBV6-5
TGTGCCAGCAGTTTTGTTGGGTCGGGGGCCAACGTCCTGACTTTC
CASSFVGSGANVLTF
>.|TRBD1|12|TRBJ2-7|TRBV3-1
TGTGCCAGCAGGGACAGGGTTGGGGAGCAGTACTTC
CASRDRVGEQYF
>.|.|16|TRBJ1-2|TRBV5-1
TGCGCCAGCAGCCTTAGGACAGCCTCTTCCACATATGGCTACACCTTC
CASSLRTASSTYGYTF
>.|TRBD2|14|TRBJ2-3|TRBV12-3/TRBV12-4
TGTGCCAGCAGTCCTAGCGGGGGGATAACCCCGCAGTATTTT
CASSPSGGITPQYF
>.|.|14|TRBJ2-2|TRBV29-1
TGCAGCGTTGAAACAGGGAAGGGCGCCGGGGAGCTGTTTTTT
CSVETGKGAGELFF
>.|.|17|TRBJ2-6|TRBV5-6
TGTGCCAGCAGCTTGGCCTGGACGGACCTTAGGGCCAACGTCCTGACTTTC
CASSLAWTDLRANVLTF
>once|.|13|TRBJ1-5|TRBV27
TGTGCCACCGGGGGGATGAGCAATCAGCCCCAGCATTTT
CATGGMSNQPQHF
>.|.|14|TRBJ1-2|TRBV23-1
TGCGCCAGCAGTCCAAAAGTACGGCGTAATGGCTACACCTTC
CASSPKVRRNGYTF
>.|.|14|TRBJ1-3|TRBV29-1
TGCAGCGTCAGGGGAACCAGCTCTGGAAACACCATATATTTT
CSVRGTSSGNTIYF
>.|TRBD2|18|TRBJ2-5|TRBV9
TGTGCCAGCAGCGTAGCTCTGCCAGCGGGAGGCAGCCAAGAGACCCAGTACTTC
CASSVALPAGGSQETQYF
>.|TRBD1|15|TRBJ1-5|TRBV29-1
TGCAGCGTCGCAGAGGGACAGGGGATAAATCAGCCCCAGCATTTT
CSVAEGQGINQPQHF
>.|TRBD1|14|TRBJ2-7|TRBV6-1
TGTGCCAGCAGTGTGGCCAGGGGGCGCGGCGAGCAGTACTTC
CASSVARGRGEQYF
>.|.|16|TRBJ2-1|TRBV5-1
TGCGCCAGCAGCTTGTCTACGGGTTCCTCCTACAATGAGCAGTTCTTC
CASSLSTGSSYNEQFF
>.|.|15|TRBJ1-1|TRBV6-1
TGTGCCAGCAGTGATCTTGGTCTGTGGGACACTGAAGCTTTCTTT
CASSDLGLWDTEAFF
>.|TRBD2|16|TRBJ2-7|TRBV6-5
TGTGCCAGCAGTTCAACTCCTAGCGGGAGGGGATACGAGCAGTACTTC
CASSSTPSGRGYEQYF
>.|TRBD1|16|TRBJ2-1|TRBV5-1
TGCGCCAGCAGCTTGGCGGGACAGGGGGTAAGAAATGAGCAGTTCTTC
CASSLAGQGVRNEQFF
>.|.|14|TRBJ2-3|TRBV11-1
TGTGCCAGCAGCCCAGGACACAACACAGATACGCAGTATTTT
CASSPGHNTDTQYF
>.|TRBD1|14|TRBJ1-5|TRBV7-6
TGTGCCAGCGGACTGGGACAGGGGGATCAGCCCCAGCATTTT
CASGLGQGDQPQHF